This T cell receptor (beta chain) was sequenced for a study of cytomegalovirus exposure and HLA in healthy donors. The ends were cut back, 6 bases at V and 8 bases at J, with 13 bases in the middle. This CDR3 spans 12 amino acids. Germline V gene sequence: CDR1 SNHLY, CDR2 FYNNEI. PCR amplification relied on 60 Vbeta primers (plus 13 Jbeta primers). Repertoires were generated with immunoSEQ multiplex PCR, while TCRdb's copy carries only in-frame clones and drops some. The sample has approximately 190,000 clones; around 82% are singletons. Source material: PBMCs. The chain is built from TRBV2 and TRBJ1-2; no reliable D call. This receptor was taken from a woman aged 30 to 39 in good health and CMV-seropositive. In DNA form, the CDR3 reads TGTGCCAGCAGCCCTCGGTTTAACGGCTACACCTTC. Translation gives CASSPRFNGYTF.